This entry lists 20 T cell receptor beta chains sequenced from one sample in a study of cytomegalovirus exposure and HLA in healthy donors. A multiplex PCR was run with 60 Vbeta primers and 13 Jbeta primers. Some clones are missing from TCRdb's copy, which holds only in-frame ones; the method was immunoSEQ multiplex PCR. The repertoire has approximately 150,000 clones, about 80% of them found once; the top ten carry over 13%. The source material was PBMCs. The receptors come from a woman in her forties in good health and CMV-seronegative.

CDR3 region: CASSPRPIQTRGGTDTQYF. In DNA, the CDR3 is TGTGCCAGCTCACCAAGACCAATCCAAACTAGAGGAGGCACAGATACGCAGTATTTT. The chain is built from TRBV18 and TRBJ2-3, with D possibly being TRBD2 (5 bases). Looked up from germline, CDR1 is KGHSH and CDR2 is LQKENI. The CDR3 covers 19 residues. Trimming left V 2 bases short and J 1 base short, with 22 bases between.

The gene calls are TRBV6-1 and TRBJ2-1; D unclear. Germline CDR1 reads MNHNS; CDR2 reads SASEGT. V was cut by 1 base and J by 2 bases, with 3 bases left in between. CDR3 length equals 13 residues. In DNA form, the CDR3 reads TGTGCCAGCAGTGAAGGGCCCTACAATGAGCAGTTCTTC. Amino acid sequence: CASSEGPYNEQFF.

The chain employs TRBV28 and TRBJ2-5, with 8 bases lining up with TRBD2. V lost 7 bases and J lost 5; bases outside the gene matches: 12. This CDR3 has 15 residues. The germline gives CDR1 MDHEN, CDR2 SYDVKM. The CDR3 region is CASNPGGGRWETQYF. The DNA for the CDR3 is TGTGCCAGCAACCCAGGCGGGGGGCGATGGGAGACCCAGTACTTC.

The chain carries TRBV5-1 and TRBJ2-3, with D possibly matching TRBD1 (6 bases). CDR1 SGHRS and CDR2 YFSETQ come from the germline V gene. With 1 base removed from V and 0 bases from J, the gap between germline ends came to 9 bases. The CDR3 length is 15 residues. CDR3: CASSLRDTSTDTQYF. In nucleotides, the CDR3 is TGCGCCAGCAGCTTGCGGGACACTAGCACAGATACGCAGTATTTT.

The chain links TRBV7-7 to TRBJ2-3, with D maybe TRBD2 (5 bases). The CDR3 extends over 14 amino acids. V lost 1 base, J lost 4 bases, and 9 bases lay in between. The germline CDR1 and CDR2 sequences are SSHAT and FNYEAQ (reference sequence). The CDR3 DNA reads as TGTGCCAGCAGCTTAGAACGGGAAGCAGATACGCAGTATTTT. Amino acids: CASSLEREADTQYF.

The rearrangement joins TRBV25-1 to TRBJ2-1; D is uncertain. This CDR3 region has 11 residues. CDR1 is MGHDK, CDR2 SYGVNS, per germline. The ends were cut back, 1 base at V and 9 bases at J, with 4 bases in the middle. The CDR3: CASSESSEQFF. Written as DNA, the CDR3 is TGTGCCAGCAGTGAATCGAGTGAGCAGTTCTTC.

The chain combines TRBV6-6 with TRBJ2-2; D possibly corresponds to TRBD1 (6 bases). V lost 7 bases and J 1 base, leaving 16 bases between the germline ends. In germline, CDR1 is MNHNY, CDR2 SVGAGI (reference sequence). There are 16 residues in the CDR3. CDR3 nucleotides: TGTGCCAGCAATCCCCCGGGACAAAAGAACACCGGGGAGCTGTTTTTT. It yields the protein CASNPPGQKNTGELFF.

The chain employs TRBV4-3 and TRBJ1-5; tentatively, D is TRBD1 (5 bases). Germline V gene lookup returns CDR1 LGHNA and CDR2 YSLEER. The CDR3 totals 15 residues. Deletions cut 4 bases from V and 6 bases from J, with 16 bases between. CDR3 DNA: TGCGCCAGCAGCCCTGATGGCGGGGGGAGTCAGCCCCAGCATTTT. Its protein product is CASSPDGGGSQPQHF.

This chain connects TRBV4-3 to TRBJ2-1; tentative D call: TRBD2 (5 bases). This CDR3 is built from 15 residues. Germline CDR1 LGHNA, CDR2 YSLEER. The ends were cut back, 0 bases at V and 3 bases at J, with 9 bases in the middle. The CDR3 coding sequence is TGCGCCAGCAGCCAAGATTGGGGAGACTACAATGAGCAGTTCTTC. Amino acid sequence: CASSQDWGDYNEQFF.

The chain uses TRBV28 and TRBJ2-7; TRBD2 is a possible D gene (6 bases). V was trimmed by 2 bases and J by 6 bases, leaving 17 bases between them. The CDR3 is 15 residues long. Germline CDR1 and CDR2: MDHEN and SYDVKM. The CDR3 region has the DNA TGTGCCAGCAGTTTAGCGGGGTGGGAACGTAGCGAGCAGTACTTC. As protein: CASSLAGWERSEQYF.

This clone has only a few counts. The rearrangement uses TRBV29-1 and TRBJ1-3; D is perhaps TRBD1 (5 bases). The CDR3 runs 13 residues. V lost 1 base, J lost 3 bases, and 7 bases lay in between. Germline CDR1 reads SQVTM; CDR2 reads ANQGSEA. The CDR3 here is CSVEGQGGNTIYF. CDR3 nucleotide sequence: TGCAGCGTTGAAGGGCAGGGTGGAAACACCATATATTTT.

This sequence joins TRBV11-3 and TRBJ2-1, with TRBD2 matching over 7 bases. The J segment lost 7 bases and the V segment lost 5 bases, leaving 14 bases of the junction unmatched. The CDR3 has 16 residues. CDR1 and CDR2 from the germline V gene are SGHNT and YENEEA. CDR3 residues: CASSPSVGGVPNEQFF. CDR3 DNA sequence: TGTGCCAGCAGCCCGTCCGTGGGGGGGGTCCCAAATGAGCAGTTCTTC.

The J gene is TRBJ1-1, the V gene TRBV30; D unresolved. Germline V gene data show CDR1 as GTSNPN and CDR2 as SVGIG (reference sequence). CDR3 length equals 16 residues. Trimming removed 0 bases at V and 1 base at J, with 15 bases between. The CDR3 sequence: CAWSVSRQLGNTEAFF. The CDR3, as DNA: TGTGCCTGGAGTGTATCTAGGCAGCTGGGGAACACTGAAGCTTTCTTT.

By proportion, this clone is medium-sized. The chain recombines TRBV6-4 with TRBJ2-5; 14 nucleotides match TRBD2. Trimming removed 5 bases from V and 3 bases from J; junction bases left unmatched: 2. This CDR3 has 15 amino acids. Germline loops: CDR1 MRHNA, CDR2 SNTAGT. In DNA form, the CDR3 reads TGTGCCAGCAGTCCGGGACTAGCGGGAGAAGAGACCCAGTACTTC. It is translated as CASSPGLAGEETQYF.

This clone was counted once. V and J are TRBV7-8 and TRBJ2-1; maybe TRBD1 (6 bases). The V end was cut by 0 bases, the J end by 6 bases, with 9 bases between. Germline assignment: CDR1 SGHVS and CDR2 FQNEAQ. The CDR3 has 14 residues. This CDR3 reads CASSLASGANEQFF. CDR3 nucleotides: TGTGCCAGCAGCTTAGCGTCAGGGGCCAATGAGCAGTTCTTC.

The CDR3 coding sequence is TGTGCCAGCTCAACTAGCGGGAGGGCCCACGAGCAGTACTTC. Translation: CASSTSGRAHEQYF. V usage is TRBV18 and J usage is TRBJ2-7; 13 bases agree with TRBD2. The V and J ends lost 5 bases and 5 bases, in that order; junction bases with no gene match: 3. Germline V gene sequence: CDR1 KGHSH, CDR2 LQKENI. The CDR3 contains 14 residues. Complete variable domain (other parts from reference TRBV18 and TRBJ2-7): NAGVMQNPRHLVRRRGQEARLRCSPMKGHSHVYWYRQLPEEGLKFMVYLQKENIIDESGMPKERFSAEFPKEGPSILRIQQVVRGDSAAYFCASSTSGRAHEQYFGPGTRLTVT.

The CDR3 DNA reads as TGTGCCAGCAGTGGGTCAGGGAATGCGGAGACCCAGTACTTC. This encodes CASSGSGNAETQYF. The V call is TRBV6-1, the J call TRBJ2-5; a possible D gene is TRBD1 (5 bases). Trimming cost V 4 bases and J 5 bases, with 14 bases left between them. Germline V gene data show CDR1 as MNHNS and CDR2 as SASEGT. This CDR3 is 14 amino acids long.

This rearrangement joins TRBV19 to TRBJ1-5; 8 bases are a match to TRBD1. This CDR3 spans 17 amino acids. Germline loops: CDR1 LNHDA, CDR2 SQIVND (reference sequence). Germline trimming cut 1 base from V and 5 bases from J; bases unmatched to any gene: 10. CDR3 coding DNA: TGTGCCAGTAGTATAGGGGGGGGGACAGGAGGCCATCAGCCCCAGCATTTT. Translating it yields CASSIGGGTGGHQPQHF.

This clone was seen at least ten times. The J gene is TRBJ2-7, the V gene TRBV28, with TRBD1 matching 9 bases. The CDR3 consists of 13 residues. CDR1 is MDHEN and CDR2 is SYDVKM in the germline V gene. V lost 3 bases to trimming and J lost 9 bases; unmatched junction nucleotides: 6. For the CDR3, the DNA is TGTGCCAGCAGTTTCCGGGGACAGGGCGCGCAGTACTTC. This translates into CASSFRGQGAQYF.

The rearrangement links TRBV5-1 to TRBJ2-1; D is possibly TRBD1 (5 bases). V was trimmed by 3 bases and J by 3 bases, leaving 16 bases between them. This CDR3 region has 16 residues. Per germline, CDR1 SGHRS and CDR2 YFSETQ. The CDR3 nucleotides are TGCGCCAGCAGCTGGCTGACAGCCCCTTACTACAATGAGCAGTTCTTC. Protein sequence: CASSWLTAPYYNEQFF.